Each of the 20 T cell receptor beta chains below was sequenced from the same sample in a study of shared clonotypes between healthy human individuals (TCRdb year 2020). Library preparation employed the immunoSEQ multiplex PCR assay. TCRdb mirrors the immuneACCESS table, restricted to in-frame sequences. Some clones are absent from its copies; in checked studies, under half trace to an unresolved V gene, and the reason for the others is unknown. This sample gives hundreds of thousands of clones in total; roughly 72% of them show up just once. Around 12% of the sample lies in the top ten. Sequenced: PBMCs. These TCRs come from a woman in her 40s in good health. Some clones in this sample may be carry-over from other donors' samples.

The gene calls are TRBV7-2 and TRBJ1-3; tentative D call: TRBD1 (6 bases). The germline V gene has CDR1 SGHTA and CDR2 FQGNSA. Trimming shortened V by 4 bases and J by 6 bases, and 13 bases separated the two germline ends. This CDR3 region has 14 residues. For the CDR3, the DNA is TGTGCCAGCAGCTGGGCACAGGGTCAAAACACCATATATTTT. Amino acids: CASSWAQGQNTIYF.

The chain has TRBV25-1 and TRBJ2-5, with TRBD2 identical over 9 bases. Germline lookup yields CDR1 MGHDK and CDR2 SYGVNS. V trimming: 5 bases; J trimming: 2 bases; junction bases outside the gene matches: 15. The CDR3 length is 18 residues. CDR3 protein: CASSPLGSRGRGQETQYF. In DNA form, the CDR3 reads TGTGCCAGCAGTCCTCTAGGGTCACGCGGGAGGGGGCAAGAGACCCAGTACTTC.

The V gene is TRBV29-1, the J gene TRBJ2-5; D gene ambiguous. In germline, CDR1 is SQVTM, CDR2 ANQGSEA. Trimming removed 7 bases from V and 5 bases from J, with 11 bases in between. The CDR3 runs to 11 residues. The CDR3: CSGALWETQYF. CDR3 bases: TGCAGCGGGGCCCTGTGGGAGACCCAGTACTTC.

A remark on this clone: Within the sample, other DNA sequences also encode this same CDR3. The rearrangement links TRBV27 to TRBJ1-1; TRBD1 might be the D (6 bases). CDR3 length: 18 amino acids. Germline V gene data show CDR1 as MNHEY and CDR2 as SMNVEV (reference sequence). V was shortened by 2 bases and J by 0 bases, with 19 bases between the two germline ends. Here the CDR3 reads CASSLALLGGALNTEAFF. The CDR3 DNA reads as TGTGCCAGCAGTTTAGCTCTCCTGGGGGGGGCCCTGAACACTGAAGCTTTCTTT.

This clone was detected a few times. The V and J genes are TRBV28 and TRBJ1-5; 7 positions match TRBD1. This CDR3 contains 15 residues. V lost 5 bases, J lost 1 base, and 5 bases stayed unmatched. Germline V gene lookup returns CDR1 MDHEN and CDR2 SYDVKM. The CDR3 loop reads CASSPGGFSNQPQHF. Written as DNA, the CDR3 is TGTGCCAGCAGTCCAGGGGGTTTCAGCAATCAGCCCCAGCATTTT.

This sequence joins TRBV27 and TRBJ1-6; D is uncertain. Germline V gene sequence: CDR1 MNHEY, CDR2 SMNVEV (reference sequence). The CDR3 extends over 14 amino acids. Trimming cost V 6 bases and J 0 bases, with 6 bases left between them. In DNA, the CDR3 is TGTGCCAGCAGAGGGAGCTCCTATAATTCACCCCTCCACTTT. This encodes CASRGSSYNSPLHF.

A note on this clone: Compared with germline, one end of the junction differs, possibly owing to a read error. V gene TRBV2 combines with J gene TRBJ2-7, with 10 bases identical to TRBD2. From germline, CDR1 is SNHLY and CDR2 FYNNEI. The CDR3 runs to 17 residues. The CDR3 coding sequence is TGTGCCAGCAGTGAGGGATTAGCGGGAGGCCTCTCCTACGAGCGGTACTTC. Encoded protein: CASSEGLAGGLSYERYF.

A remark on this clone: Sequence at one end of the junction differs from germline and may be a read error. The chain carries TRBV5-1 and TRBJ1-3; D is undetermined. The V gene's germline CDR1 is SGHRS and CDR2 YFSETQ. The CDR3 spans 15 residues. The CDR3 sequence is CASTEGSFSRNTIYF. The CDR3 DNA follows: TGCGCCAGCACCGAAGGGTCCTTCTCTCGAAACACCATATATTTT.

The chain couples TRBV6-5 to TRBJ2-2, with 10 bases lining up with TRBD2. The germline CDR1 and CDR2 sequences are MNHEY and SVGAGI. The CDR3 contains 16 residues. V trimming: 0 bases; J trimming: 7 bases; junction bases outside the gene matches: 5. The CDR3 is CASSYSSSGSVGELFF. The CDR3 nucleotides read TGTGCCAGCAGTTACTCTTCTAGCGGGAGCGTCGGGGAGCTGTTTTTT.

The V gene is TRBV5-1, the J gene TRBJ2-1, with 8 nucleotides matching TRBD2. CDR3 length: 13 amino acids. The J segment lost 6 bases and the V segment lost 5 bases, leaving 4 bases of the junction unmatched. Germline V gives CDR1 SGHRS, CDR2 YFSETQ. CDR3 bases: TGCGCCAGCAGTGTTAGCGGGGTCAATGAGCAGTTCTTC. Its translation is CASSVSGVNEQFF.

A note on this clone: In the same sample, other DNA sequences code for this CDR3. The chain couples TRBV7-9 to TRBJ1-5; D unclear. The V end was cut by 3 bases, the J end by 2 bases, with 5 bases between. The CDR3 consists of 13 residues. Germline assignment: CDR1 SEHNR and CDR2 FQNEAQ (reference sequence). CDR3 coding DNA: TGTGCCAGCAGCTTTGAGGGCAATCAGCCCCAGCATTTT. Residues: CASSFEGNQPQHF.

The chain is built from TRBV28 and TRBJ1-1, with D perhaps matching TRBD1 (5 bases). Germline CDR1 MDHEN, CDR2 SYDVKM. The CDR3 spans 11 residues. V was pared by 8 bases and J by 3 bases, with 7 bases between. CDR3 sequence (DNA): TGTGCCAGCGGGGGAGACACTGAAGCTTTCTTT. Protein sequence: CASGGDTEAFF.

The chain links TRBV28 to TRBJ2-5, with D hard to call. The J call may be wrong; the DNA end is better matched by TRBJ2-7. This CDR3 has 11 amino acids. Germline CDR1 and CDR2: MDHEN and SYDVKM. The CDR3 spells CASSSSYEQYF. The DNA of the CDR3 is TGTGCCAGCAGCTCCTCCTACGAGCAGTACTTC.

The chain employs TRBV28 and TRBJ2-7, with TRBD2 as a possible D gene (6 bases). Trimming pared 0 bases from V and 6 bases from J, leaving 9 bases between. The CDR3 length is 13 residues. In germline, CDR1 is MDHEN, CDR2 SYDVKM. The CDR3 DNA reads TGTGCCAGCAGTTTATGGGAGGGCAGCGAGCAGTACTTC. It codes for CASSLWEGSEQYF.

This chain links TRBV11-1 with TRBJ1-5; TRBD1 agrees at 7 bases. CDR3 length equals 13 residues. With V trimmed by 2 bases and J by 5 bases, 0 bases remained unmatched. The germline V gene encodes CDR1 SGHAT and CDR2 FQDESV (reference sequence). The DNA for the CDR3 is TGTGCCAGCAGCTTACAGGGGGATCAGCCCCAGCATTTT. It encodes CASSLQGDQPQHF.

The rearrangement uses TRBV29-1 and TRBJ2-5; 10 nucleotides agree with TRBD1. The CDR3 totals 13 residues. From germline, CDR1 is SQVTM and CDR2 ANQGSEA. The trim removed 7 bases at V and 5 bases at J, leaving 7 bases unmatched. CDR3 residues: CSASGTGAETQYF. The CDR3 nucleotides are TGCAGCGCTTCTGGGACAGGGGCGGAGACCCAGTACTTC.

As to this clone: Other DNA sequences from this sample encode an identical CDR3 as well. V and J are TRBV5-1 and TRBJ2-3, with D possibly TRBD2 on 6 matching bases. Looked up from germline, CDR1 is SGHRS and CDR2 is YFSETQ. The CDR3 contains 15 residues. Trimming took 0 bases from V and 3 from J, leaving 11 bases between them. In DNA, the CDR3 is TGCGCCAGCAGCTTGGGGGCGGGGTCGACAGATACGCAGTATTTT. It translates to CASSLGAGSTDTQYF.

The V gene is TRBV7-2, the J gene TRBJ2-3; D is ambiguous. This CDR3 comprises 12 residues. Germline-derived CDR1 and CDR2 are SGHTA and FQGNSA. Trimming left V 5 bases short and J 7 bases short, with 10 bases between. The CDR3 sequence is CASSPRTNTQYF. The CDR3, as DNA: TGTGCCAGCAGCCCGAGAACGAATACGCAGTATTTT.

In this sample, this clone turned up a few times. The chain carries TRBV19 and TRBJ1-5; D is ambiguous. Germline lookup yields CDR1 LNHDA and CDR2 SQIVND (reference sequence). The V end was cut by 6 bases, the J end by 2 bases, with 11 bases between. This CDR3 is 14 amino acids long. This CDR3 is CASSLRGRNQPQHF. CDR3 in DNA: TGTGCCAGTAGCCTCCGGGGTCGCAATCAGCCCCAGCATTTT.

The chain recombines TRBV28 with TRBJ2-7, with TRBD2 matching 9 bases. The trim removed 5 bases at V and 6 bases at J, leaving 17 bases unmatched. CDR1 and CDR2 from the germline V gene are MDHEN and SYDVKM. The CDR3 length is 17 residues. CDR3 DNA sequence: TGTGCCAGCAGTCCTTGGGGTAGCGGGAGTAGAACTCGCGAGCAGTACTTC. This encodes CASSPWGSGSRTREQYF.